A selection of T cell receptor beta chains follows, all from one sample in a study of blood T cell repertoires in COVID-19. The protocol was immunoSEQ multiplex PCR, while the TCRdb copy is restricted to in-frame clones and leaves out a portion. The sample contains fewer than 200,000 clones, roughly 87% of which appear only once. The material sequenced was peripheral blood. The source is a woman in her 50s with acute or convalescent COVID-19. The CDR3 runs from the conserved cysteine through the conserved F or W. A D gene is named only where the DNA matches it firmly. The size field is filled for only some rows; it gives once, few, many or a size class.

>-|-|TRBV27|TRBJ1-1
CASSPIPGGTEAFF
TGTGCCAGCAGCCCCATCCCCGGGGGCACTGAAGCTTTCTTT
>-|-|TRBV5-1|TRBJ2-7
CASSLERGTYEQYF
TGCGCCAGCAGCTTGGAAAGGGGTACCTACGAGCAGTACTTC
>TRBD1|-|TRBV29-1|TRBJ2-1
CSVDVQGDNEQFF
TGCAGCGTTGACGTCCAGGGGGACAATGAGCAGTTCTTC
>TRBD1|-|TRBV5-1|TRBJ1-4
CASSLGTGVEKLFF
TGCGCCAGCAGCTTAGGGACAGGGGTGGAAAAACTGTTTTTT
>-|-|TRBV25-1|TRBJ2-1
CATQREQIYNEQFF
TGTGCCACCCAAAGGGAGCAGATCTACAATGAGCAGTTCTTC
>TRBD2|-|TRBV9|TRBJ2-3
CASSHQRGVDTDTQYF
TGTGCCAGCAGCCACCAGCGGGGTGTTGACACAGATACGCAGTATTTT
>TRBD2|once|TRBV4-2|TRBJ2-3
CASSPQAGRPTDTQYF
TGTGCCAGCAGCCCACAAGCGGGGAGGCCCACAGATACGCAGTATTTT
>-|few|TRBV2|TRBJ1-4
CASGRAGANEKLFF
TGTGCCAGCGGAAGGGCAGGGGCTAATGAAAAACTGTTTTTT
>TRBD1|-|TRBV29-1|TRBJ1-2
CSVENRGDGYTF
TGCAGCGTTGAAAACAGGGGGGACGGCTACACCTTC
>TRBD1|-|TRBV19|TRBJ2-7
CASSKGGDRGYYEQYF
TGTGCCAGTAGTAAAGGAGGGGACAGGGGGTACTACGAGCAGTACTTC
>TRBD2|-|TRBV11-3|TRBJ2-3
CASSLGAGGFTDTQYF
TGTGCCAGCAGCTTAGGTGCGGGGGGCTTCACAGATACGCAGTATTTT
>TRBD1|once|TRBV5-1|TRBJ2-2
CASSLEGQARGGELFF
TGCGCCAGCAGCTTGGAGGGACAGGCTCGTGGGGGGGAGCTGTTTTTT
>TRBD1|-|TRBV7-2|TRBJ1-6
CASSLRPGQSNSPLHF
TGTGCCAGCAGCTTACGCCCGGGACAGTCTAATTCACCCCTCCACTTT
>TRBD1|-|TRBV19|TRBJ1-4
CASTTGGRANEKLFF
TGTGCCAGTACAACAGGGGGCAGAGCTAATGAAAAACTGTTTTTT
>-|once|TRBV18|TRBJ1-6
CASSPPIQGSSYNSPLHF
TGTGCCAGCTCACCTCCAATACAGGGCAGCTCCTATAATTCACCCCTCCACTTT
>TRBD2|-|TRBV27|TRBJ2-7
CASSLSGTTARVSYEQYF
TGTGCCAGCAGTTTGTCAGGGACTACGGCGAGAGTCTCCTACGAGCAGTACTTC
>-|-|TRBV6-5|TRBJ1-5
CASRSTQGGNQPQHF
TGTGCCAGCAGATCAACACAGGGAGGCAATCAGCCCCAGCATTTT
>-|-|TRBV2|TRBJ1-5
CASKYGGNQPQHF
TGTGCCAGCAAGTATGGGGGGAATCAGCCCCAGCATTTT
>TRBD1|-|TRBV7-9|TRBJ1-1
CASSLGTGEKNTEAFF
TGTGCCAGCAGCCTCGGGACAGGGGAAAAGAACACTGAAGCTTTCTTT
>TRBD1|-|TRBV2|TRBJ1-1
CASWVVMYGQGMNTEAFF
TGTGCCAGCTGGGTTGTGATGTACGGACAGGGAATGAACACTGAAGCTTTCTTT
>-|-|TRBV6-5|TRBJ2-7
CASSRSTREQYF
TGTGCCAGCAGTCGGAGCACACGGGAGCAGTACTTC
>-|-|TRBV6-5|TRBJ1-5
CASSYSRFQPQHF
TGTGCCAGCAGTTACTCACGGTTTCAGCCCCAGCATTTT
>-|-|TRBV5-1|TRBJ1-2
CASSQMSGANYGYTF
TGCGCCAGCAGTCAAATGTCGGGAGCTAACTATGGCTACACCTTC
>TRBD2|-|TRBV29-1|TRBJ2-1
CSVEDRGGTSGRRGGQFF
TGCAGCGTTGAAGATCGAGGTGGTACTAGCGGGAGGCGGGGGGGGCAGTTCTTC
>TRBD1|few|TRBV6-5|TRBJ1-6
CASSYSSGDSRTLHF
TGTGCCAGCAGTTACTCGTCCGGGGACAGTCGGACCCTCCACTTT
>-|-|TRBV7-2|TRBJ1-6
CASSSGGSNSPLHF
TGTGCCAGCAGTTCCGGGGGGTCTAATTCACCCCTCCACTTT
>-|-|TRBV5-1|TRBJ1-2
CASSLEVDSLYGYTF
TGCGCCAGCAGCTTGGAAGTCGACTCACTCTATGGCTACACCTTC
>TRBD2|-|TRBV7-8|TRBJ2-1
CASSLIMGTSGRGNEQFF
TGTGCCAGCAGCTTAATAATGGGGACTAGCGGGAGGGGGAATGAGCAGTTCTTC
>-|once|TRBV19|TRBJ2-3
CASSGNPGYSTDTQYF
TGTGCCAGTAGTGGAAACCCCGGGTACAGCACAGATACGCAGTATTTT